The rows below give T cell receptor beta chains drawn from one sample of a study of cytomegalovirus exposure and HLA in healthy donors. Measured with immunoSEQ multiplex PCR; TCRdb has only the in-frame clones, and not every one. The sample contains 100,000 to 150,000 clones, more than 75% of which appear only once. The sequencing sample was made of PBMCs. Source of these receptors: a man younger than 30 in good health and CMV-seronegative. Each CDR3 is given with its conserved first and last residue. The order of the fields is clone size, D gene, V gene, J gene, CDR3 DNA, CDR3 protein. The D gene is left open where the match is weak. Only part of the rows carry a size: once, few, many, or a class if the clone is expanded.

>once|NA|TRBV19|TRBJ1-2
TGTGCCAGTAGTATGCCGCCCGACTACTATGGCTACACCTTC
CASSMPPDYYGYTF
>NA|TRBD1|TRBV6-1|TRBJ1-2
TGTGCCAGCCAGGACAGGGGATGGAACTATGGCTACACCTTC
CASQDRGWNYGYTF
>NA|NA|TRBV2|TRBJ1-3
TGTGCCAGCAGTGAAGAGGGAGCTGGAAACACCATATATTTT
CASSEEGAGNTIYF
>NA|TRBD1|TRBV18|TRBJ1-2
TGTGCCAGCTCACCAAGGACAGGGGCTAACTATGGCTACACCTTC
CASSPRTGANYGYTF
>NA|NA|TRBV9|TRBJ1-2
TGTGCCAGCAGCGTAGGCCCGGGGGGTCGGGGGGGCTACACCTTC
CASSVGPGGRGGYTF
>NA|TRBD2|TRBV9|TRBJ2-5
TGTGCCAGCAGCCCTAGGACTAGCGGGGCGGGGGAGCAGTACTTC
CASSPRTSGAGEQYF
>NA|NA|TRBV5-6|TRBJ1-6
TGTGCCAGCAGCCAGCTTAGGAGGGTCTCCTATAATTCACCCCTCCACTTT
CASSQLRRVSYNSPLHF
>NA|NA|TRBV4-1|TRBJ1-5
TGCGCCAGCAGCGACGCAGGGCGCAATCAGCCCCAGCATTTT
CASSDAGRNQPQHF
>NA|TRBD2|TRBV7-6|TRBJ2-1
TGTGCCAGCAGCTTAGCTGGGGGGCGGGGGGCCTTCAATGAGCAGTTCTTC
CASSLAGGRGAFNEQFF
>NA|NA|TRBV6-1|TRBJ1-1
TGTGCCAGCAGTGTTCTACTGGGGGACACACTTCAGAACACTGAAGCTTTCTTT
CASSVLLGDTLQNTEAFF
>NA|NA|TRBV5-8|TRBJ2-1
TGTGCCAGCAGCAATACCGATCCGACAGTCCATTATAGGGATGAGCAGTTCTTC
CASSNTDPTVHYRDEQFF
>NA|NA|TRBV6-5|TRBJ1-2
TGTGCCAGCAGGCCCCGGGATAACTATGGCTACACCTTC
CASRPRDNYGYTF
>once|TRBD1|TRBV6-6|TRBJ1-5
TGTGCCAGCCGCAGGGGGCTAGGGCAGCCCCAGCATTTT
CASRRGLGQPQHF
>NA|TRBD1|TRBV5-5|TRBJ1-2
TGTGCCAGCAGCTGGGCAATGGACAGGGCGAGCTATGGCTACACCTTC
CASSWAMDRASYGYTF
>NA|TRBD1|TRBV2|TRBJ1-1
TGTGCCAGCATACCCCTGGGACAGGGACCTCTTGAAGCTTTCTTT
CASIPLGQGPLEAFF
>NA|TRBD1|TRBV4-3|TRBJ1-4
TGCGCCAGCAGCCAGGACGACAGGGGACCTAATGAAAAACTGTTTTTT
CASSQDDRGPNEKLFF
>once|TRBD1|TRBV27|TRBJ2-7
TGTGCCAGCAGTTCCCTTCGGAGGACAGGCGAGCAGTACTTC
CASSSLRRTGEQYF
>NA|NA|TRBV11-3|TRBJ2-1
TGTGCCAGCAGCCAAGGGACTTCGGACTACAATGAGCAGTTCTTC
CASSQGTSDYNEQFF
>NA|NA|TRBV4-3|TRBJ2-2
TGCGCCAGCAGCCAAGATATGGTTCAGGGCCTGGGGACCGGGGAGCTGTTTTTT
CASSQDMVQGLGTGELFF
>NA|TRBD2|TRBV4-3|TRBJ2-2
TGCGCCAGCAGCCAGGACCGACTAGCGAGGACCGGGGAGCTGTTTTTT
CASSQDRLARTGELFF
>NA|NA|TRBV18|TRBJ1-2
TGTGCCAGCTCCCCCTTAGGTGGAGGGGTGGACGGCTACACCTTC
CASSPLGGGVDGYTF
>once|NA|TRBV7-8|TRBJ2-7
TGTGCCAGCAGCTTAAGATGGGGGACAAGAGACGAGCAGTACTTC
CASSLRWGTRDEQYF
>NA|TRBD1|TRBV7-9|TRBJ1-3
TGTGCCAGCAGCACTAGCACGGGGGACAGGGCATACACCATATATTTT
CASSTSTGDRAYTIYF
>once|NA|TRBV29-1|TRBJ2-2
TGCAGCGTTGTGGCTAGCGAAGCGAACACCGGGGAGCTGTTTTTT
CSVVASEANTGELFF
>NA|NA|TRBV27|TRBJ2-2
TGTGCCAGCAGCACTCCCTGGACTACCCGGGCCGGGGAGCTGTTTTTT
CASSTPWTTRAGELFF
>NA|TRBD1|TRBV28|TRBJ2-7
TGTGCCAGCAGTCCACCCCCTCGGGACAGGCGGTACTCCTACGAGCAGTACTTC
CASSPPPRDRRYSYEQYF
>NA|NA|TRBV20-1|TRBJ2-3
TGCAGTGCTGGCCAGACACTCGGGCAGTATTTT
CSAGQTLGQYF
>NA|NA|TRBV7-8|TRBJ1-1
TGTGCCAGCAGCTTAAGGGGGGGGACTGAAGCTTTCTTT
CASSLRGGTEAFF
>few|NA|TRBV5-4|TRBJ2-7
TGTGCCAGCAGCCAGGCCCTTCCCCCCTACGAGCAGTACTTC
CASSQALPPYEQYF
>once|TRBD2|TRBV4-2|TRBJ2-3
TGTGCCAGCAGCGCCCTTGGCGGGGGGATCACAGATACGCAGTATTTT
CASSALGGGITDTQYF
>NA|NA|TRBV21-1|TRBJ1-1
TGTGCCAGTCAGGGCCTAAGGTCCACTGAAGCTTTCTTT
CASQGLRSTEAFF
>few|NA|TRBV7-3|TRBJ2-5
TGTGCCAGCAGCTTAACGGGTGGAGGGGTGTCGAAGACCCAGTACTTC
CASSLTGGGVSKTQYF
>NA|TRBD1|TRBV29-1|TRBJ2-5
TGCAGCGCTCGACAGGGGGGAGAGACCCAGTACTTC
CSARQGGETQYF
>NA|NA|TRBV28|TRBJ2-7
TGTGCCAGCAGTCACAGAATGGCCCACGAGCAGTACTTC
CASSHRMAHEQYF
>NA|TRBD1|TRBV4-1|TRBJ2-5
TGCGCCAGCAGCCAAGGAGGGGGCCCCCTCGAGACCCAGTACTTC
CASSQGGGPLETQYF